The clone carrying this T cell receptor (beta chain) was seen more than once but under ten times. Antigen specificity is unknown. The junction and the germline gene differ at one end; a read error may be behind it. TCRdb processed the multiplex PCR reads anew with MiXCR; each CDR3 protein has one entry. The sample has around 230,000 distinct CDR3 sequences, under 35% seen once. Axillary draining lymph nodes of breast cancer patients supplied the node samples. The source of the sample is a study of breast tumors, draining lymph nodes, adjacent tissues. Regarding the study as a whole: The lymph node origin of tumor T cells was framed as consistent with a hypothesis, not demonstrated. Tumor and nontumor repertoires were significantly more similar in luminal-like than in basal-like breast cancer. Tumor TCR diversity was below lymph nodes but above nontumor tissue. Most tumor T cells seemingly derive from lymph node, then expand in tumor.

The clonotype was recovered from a female donor with breast cancer. Some clones in this sample may be carry-over from other donors' samples. The sample was axillary lymph node tissue.

CDR3 DNA: TGTGCCAGCAGCTTAGGTCTTAGCGGTCATGTCTTC. Its protein product is CASSLGLSGHVF. J is TRBJ2-1 and V is TRBV7-2; possibly TRBD2 for D (6 bases). The CDR3 extends over 12 amino acids. The germline gives CDR1 SGHTA, CDR2 FQGNSA. The variable domain in full, completed from reference TRBV7-2 and TRBJ2-1, reads GAGVSQSPSNKVTEKGKDVELRCDPISGHTALYWYRQSLGQGLEFLIYFQGNSAPDKSGLPSDRFSAERTGGSVSTLTIQRTQQEDSAVYLCASSLGLSGHVFGPGTRLTVL.